The T cell receptor beta chain under discussion was sequenced for a study of regulatory T cells in long-lasting Graves disease. Study-level results: Rather than thyroid tissue, only peripheral blood underwent study. Under persistent disease, TRBV28, TRBJ1-2 and TRBJ2-5 were used preferentially.

V was cut by 7 bases and J by 2 bases, with 15 bases left in between. The CDR3 is 15 amino acids. CDR1 and CDR2 (germline): MDHEN, SYDVKM. Combining iRepertoire HTBI primers with Arm-PCR of CDR3 regions, the authors built TCR beta libraries. Source study methods: Across the samples, identification revealed fewer than 75 TRBV and about 15 TRBJ segments. In TCRdb, the multiplex PCR reads were re-called with MiXCR into one record per CDR3 protein. The authors' filters were not applied to this entry. The table has a few hundred thousand distinct CDR3 sequences, roughly 24% seen once. Time point meaning: persistent/refractory GD, antithyroid drugs over 5 years with positive TRAb. PBMCs were the source of the RNA used for TCR sequencing. This clonotype was recorded many times. Its antigen remains unidentified.

V usage is TRBV28 and J usage is TRBJ1-5; D may be TRBD1 (6 bases). The source material was peripheral blood mononuclear cells (PBMCs), sampled when the disease was refractory, from a patient treated with antithyroid drugs. The receptor's source is a woman in her 40s with Graves disease. The CDR3, as DNA: TGTGCCAGCATTGGTGGGGGCGCGGGCAATCAGCCCCAGCATTTT. Amino acid sequence: CASIGGGAGNQPQHF.